This record concerns one T cell receptor (beta chain) sequence. The data derive from a study of T cells in Graves' hyperthyroidism and ophthalmopathy. It was RNA transcripts that yielded the amplified TCR beta CDR3 regions. TCR CDR3 underwent first-round RT-PCR with the HTBI primer set. MiXCR was run by TCRdb on the multiplex PCR reads, yielding one entry per CDR3 protein. The sample yields around 600,000 distinct CDR3 sequences, roughly 15% seen once. CDR3 length: 13 amino acids. The V gene's germline CDR1 is DFQATT and CDR2 SNEGSKA (reference sequence). V shed 6 bases and J 4 bases; nucleotides not matched to a gene: 4.

The specimen sequenced was blood. V and J are TRBV20-1 and TRBJ2-5; TRBD2 agrees at 11 bases. The source is a woman aged 45-65 years with Graves' ophthalmopathy. The DNA for the CDR3 is TGCAGTGCCGAGGGGACTAGCGGAGAGACCCAGTACTTC. Protein product: CSAEGTSGETQYF.